These 8 T cell receptor beta chains came from one sample sequenced in a study of blood T cell repertoires in COVID-19. The data were produced by immunoSEQ multiplex PCR, yet TCRdb's version contains in-frame clones alone and is incomplete. The sample records over 300,000 clones, roughly 90% being singletons. The sequenced sample consisted of PBMCs or T cells enriched from blood (not recorded which). These receptors were collected from a woman under 40 with acute COVID-19.

The chain recombines TRBV19 with TRBJ2-2; no clear D gene. CDR1 is LNHDA and CDR2 is SQIVND in the germline V gene (reference sequence). V lost 6 bases and J lost 1, with 6 bases in between. This CDR3 is built from 13 residues. The CDR3 sequence: CASSLRNTGELFF. The CDR3 bases are TGTGCCAGTAGCCTGAGGAACACCGGGGAGCTGTTTTTT.

The chain is built from TRBV10-3 and TRBJ2-7; D remains ambiguous. The V end was cut by 0 bases, the J end by 1 base, with 10 bases between. Germline V gives CDR1 ENHRY, CDR2 SYGVKD. CDR3 length: 15 residues. The CDR3 bases are TGTGCCATCAGTGAGTCTGGTCAGATGTCCTACGAGCAGTACTTC. As protein: CAISESGQMSYEQYF.

This clone has a handful of counts. V gene TRBV18 combines with J gene TRBJ1-1; D uncertain. The CDR3 spans 14 residues. The germline gives CDR1 KGHSH, CDR2 LQKENI. Trimming took off 3 bases at V and 1 base at J, with 9 bases between the two ends. Written as DNA, the CDR3 is TGTGCCAGCTCACCCACACCACAGAACACTGAAGCTTTCTTT. It translates to CASSPTPQNTEAFF. Using reference TRBV18 and TRBJ1-1 for the parts outside the CDR3, the full variable domain is NAGVMQNPRHLVRRRGQEARLRCSPMKGHSHVYWYRQLPEEGLKFMVYLQKENIIDESGMPKERFSAEFPKEGPSILRIQQVVRGDSAAYFCASSPTPQNTEAFFGQGTRLTVV.

The CDR3 protein is CASSVVDWPTDTQYF. The CDR3 DNA reads as TGTGCCAGCAGCGTAGTGGACTGGCCCACAGATACGCAGTATTTT. This chain links TRBV9 with TRBJ2-3; perhaps TRBD2 as D (5 bases). The germline gives CDR1 SGDLS, CDR2 YYNGEE. The CDR3 totals 15 residues. The germline V and J ends were trimmed by 0 bases and 2 bases, with 10 bases remaining between them.

The genes are TRBV24-1 and TRBJ2-1; TRBD2 matches at 7 bases. Trimming at V came to 9 bases and at J to 8 bases, leaving 15 bases not matched to a gene. This CDR3 region has 15 residues. Per the germline V gene, CDR1 is KGHDR and CDR2 is SFDVKD. CDR3 region: CATGVGGKAWDEQFF. The DNA of the CDR3 is TGTGCCACCGGCGTGGGGGGGAAAGCGTGGGATGAGCAGTTCTTC.

J is TRBJ1-1 and V is TRBV5-6, with 12 bases that match TRBD1. The CDR3 has 16 amino acids. Germline lookup yields CDR1 SGHDT and CDR2 YYEEEE. J gave up 3 bases and V 2 bases, and 5 bases lay outside the gene matches. The CDR3 region is CASSFGTGGLDTEAFF. The CDR3 bases are TGTGCCAGCAGCTTCGGGACAGGGGGCTTGGACACTGAAGCTTTCTTT.

The V gene is TRBV7-9, the J gene TRBJ2-7; TRBD1 might be the D (6 bases). Germline assignment: CDR1 SEHNR and CDR2 FQNEAQ (reference sequence). Trimming left V 5 bases short and J 1 base short, with 18 bases between. The CDR3 is 16 residues long. The DNA for the CDR3 is TGTGCCAGCAGCCCAGCCCTGACAGGTGTATCCTACGAGCAGTACTTC. Its protein is CASSPALTGVSYEQYF. The full variable domain, in which reference TRBV7-9 and TRBJ2-7 provide the parts outside the CDR3, is DTGVSQNPRHKITKRGQNVTFRCDPISEHNRLYWYRQTLGQGPEFLTYFQNEAQLEKSRLLSDRFSAERPKGSFSTLEIQRTEQGDSAMYLCASSPALTGVSYEQYFGPGTRLTVT.

The chain joins TRBV27 to TRBJ2-1; weak D call: TRBD2 (7 bases). V gave up 4 bases and J gave up 9 bases, with 19 bases separating them. The length of the CDR3 is 15 residues. The V gene's germline CDR1 is MNHEY and CDR2 SMNVEV (reference sequence). CDR3 sequence reads: CASSSRGGGFSEQFF. CDR3 DNA: TGTGCCAGCAGTTCACGAGGGGGGGGGTTTAGTGAGCAGTTCTTC.